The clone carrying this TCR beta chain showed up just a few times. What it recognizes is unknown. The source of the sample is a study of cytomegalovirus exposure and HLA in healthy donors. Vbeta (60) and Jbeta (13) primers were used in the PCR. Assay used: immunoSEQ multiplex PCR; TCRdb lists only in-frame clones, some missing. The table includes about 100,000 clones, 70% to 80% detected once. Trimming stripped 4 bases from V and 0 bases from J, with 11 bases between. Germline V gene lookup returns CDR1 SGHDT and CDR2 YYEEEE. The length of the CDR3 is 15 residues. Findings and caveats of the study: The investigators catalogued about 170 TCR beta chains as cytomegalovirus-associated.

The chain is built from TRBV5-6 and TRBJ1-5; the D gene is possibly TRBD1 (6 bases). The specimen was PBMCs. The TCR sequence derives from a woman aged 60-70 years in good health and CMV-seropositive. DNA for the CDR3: TGTGCCAGCAGCACACAGGGCCATAGCAATCAGCCCCAGCATTTT. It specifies CASSTQGHSNQPQHF.